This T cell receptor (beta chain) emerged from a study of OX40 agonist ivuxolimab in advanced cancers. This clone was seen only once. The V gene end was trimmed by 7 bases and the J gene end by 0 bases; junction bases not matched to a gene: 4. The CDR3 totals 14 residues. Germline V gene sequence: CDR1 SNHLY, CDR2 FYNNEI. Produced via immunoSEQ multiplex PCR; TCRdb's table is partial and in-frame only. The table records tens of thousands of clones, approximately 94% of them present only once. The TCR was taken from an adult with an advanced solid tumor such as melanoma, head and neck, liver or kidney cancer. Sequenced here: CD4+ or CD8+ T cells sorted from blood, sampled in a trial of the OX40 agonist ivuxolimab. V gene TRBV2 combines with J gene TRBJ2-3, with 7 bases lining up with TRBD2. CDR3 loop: CASNSGDSTDTQYF. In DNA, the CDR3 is TGTGCCAGCAACAGCGGGGATAGCACAGATACGCAGTATTTT. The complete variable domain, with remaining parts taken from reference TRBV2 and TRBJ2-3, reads EPEVTQTPSHQVTQMGQEVILRCVPISNHLYFYWYRQILGQKVEFLVSFYNNEISEKSEIFDDQFSVERPDGSNFTLKIRSTKLEDSAMYFCASNSGDSTDTQYFGPGTRLTVL.